The T cell receptor (beta chain) described here comes from a study of monozygotic twins with inflammatory bowel disease. Each TCR library consumed 3,000 to 3,500 ng of total RNA. One entry per CDR3 protein, without DNA, is what TCRdb gives after re-calling the 5' RACE reads. This repertoire includes around 380,000 distinct CDR3 sequences. This CDR3 has 14 residues. The sequence was obtained from a human donor with ulcerative colitis or Crohn's disease, or a healthy co-twin of an affected twin (not recorded which). The source material was blood. V and J are TRBV12-3 or TRBV12-4 and TRBJ2-3; no DNA is available, so the TRBD2 call from TCRdb remains unchecked. CDR3 residues: CASSSRGKTDTQYF.